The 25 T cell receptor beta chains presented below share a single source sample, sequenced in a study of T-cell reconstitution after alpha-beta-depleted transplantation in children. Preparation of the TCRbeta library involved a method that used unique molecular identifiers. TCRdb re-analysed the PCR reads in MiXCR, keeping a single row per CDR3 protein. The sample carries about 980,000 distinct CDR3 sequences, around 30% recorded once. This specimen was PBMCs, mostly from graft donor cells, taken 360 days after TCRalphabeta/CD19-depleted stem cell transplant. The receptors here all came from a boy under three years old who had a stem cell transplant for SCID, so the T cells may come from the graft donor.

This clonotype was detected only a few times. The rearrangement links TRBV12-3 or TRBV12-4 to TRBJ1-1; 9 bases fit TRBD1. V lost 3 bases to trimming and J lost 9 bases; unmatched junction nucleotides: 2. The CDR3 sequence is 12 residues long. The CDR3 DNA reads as TGTGCCAGCAGTTTGGACAGGGGAAAAGCTTTCTTT. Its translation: CASSLDRGKAFF.

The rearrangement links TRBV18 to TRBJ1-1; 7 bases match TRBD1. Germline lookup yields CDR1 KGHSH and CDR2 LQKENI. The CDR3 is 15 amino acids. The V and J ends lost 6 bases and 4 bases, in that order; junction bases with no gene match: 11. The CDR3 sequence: CASSPGRGQSTEAFF. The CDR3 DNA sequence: TGTGCCAGCTCCCCCGGGAGGGGGCAAAGCACTGAAGCTTTCTTT.

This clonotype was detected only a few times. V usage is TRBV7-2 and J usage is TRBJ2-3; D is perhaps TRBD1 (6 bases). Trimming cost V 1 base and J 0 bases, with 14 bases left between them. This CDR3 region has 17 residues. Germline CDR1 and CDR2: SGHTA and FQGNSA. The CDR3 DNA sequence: TGTGCCAGCAGCTTAGGTTATGGGGGCTCTAGCACAGATACGCAGTATTTT. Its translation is CASSLGYGGSSTDTQYF.

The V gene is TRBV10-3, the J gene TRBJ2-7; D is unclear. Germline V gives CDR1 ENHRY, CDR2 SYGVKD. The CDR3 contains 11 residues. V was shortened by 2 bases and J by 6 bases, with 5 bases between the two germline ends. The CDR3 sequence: CAISERCEQYF. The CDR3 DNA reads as TGTGCCATCAGTGAGCGATGCGAGCAGTACTTC.

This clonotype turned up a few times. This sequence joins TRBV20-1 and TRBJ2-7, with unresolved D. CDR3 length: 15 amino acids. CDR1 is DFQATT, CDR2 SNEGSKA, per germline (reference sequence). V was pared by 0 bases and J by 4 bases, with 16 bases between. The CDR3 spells CSARDPQVGRYEQYF. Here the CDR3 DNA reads TGCAGTGCTAGAGATCCCCAGGTTGGGCGTTACGAGCAGTACTTC.

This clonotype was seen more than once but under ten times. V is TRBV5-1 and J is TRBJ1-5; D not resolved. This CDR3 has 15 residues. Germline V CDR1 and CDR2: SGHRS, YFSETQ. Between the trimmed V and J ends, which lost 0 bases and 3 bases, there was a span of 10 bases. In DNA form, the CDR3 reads TGCGCCAGCAGCTTGGCCGGCGGGTACAATCAGCCCCAGCATTTT. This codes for CASSLAGGYNQPQHF.

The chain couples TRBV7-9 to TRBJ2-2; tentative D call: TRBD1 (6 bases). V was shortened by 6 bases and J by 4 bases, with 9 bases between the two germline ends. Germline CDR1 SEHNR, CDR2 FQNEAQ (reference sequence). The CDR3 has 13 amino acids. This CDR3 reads CASRHRATGELFF. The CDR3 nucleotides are TGTGCCAGCAGGCACAGGGCCACCGGGGAGCTGTTTTTT.

The CDR3 reads CASTSTGGGYGYTF. The CDR3 DNA reads as TGTGCCAGCACCTCGACAGGGGGCGGATATGGCTACACCTTC. This chain uses TRBV12-3 or TRBV12-4 with TRBJ1-2, with 10 bases matching TRBD1. V shed 7 bases and J 5 bases; nucleotides not matched to a gene: 7. The CDR3 has 14 residues.

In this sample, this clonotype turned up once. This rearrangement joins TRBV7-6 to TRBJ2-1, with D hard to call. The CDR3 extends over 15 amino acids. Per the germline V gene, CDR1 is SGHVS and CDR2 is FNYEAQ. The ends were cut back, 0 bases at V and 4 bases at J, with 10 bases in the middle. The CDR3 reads CASSLAWDRYNEQFF. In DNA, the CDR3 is TGTGCCAGCAGCTTAGCGTGGGATAGATACAATGAGCAGTTCTTC.

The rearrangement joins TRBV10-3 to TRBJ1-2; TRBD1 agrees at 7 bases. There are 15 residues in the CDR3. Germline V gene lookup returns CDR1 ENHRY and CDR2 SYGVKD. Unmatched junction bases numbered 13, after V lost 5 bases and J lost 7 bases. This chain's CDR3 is CAISLRDRDGGGYTF. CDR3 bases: TGTGCCATCAGTCTGCGAGACAGGGACGGCGGTGGCTACACCTTC.

CDR3 nucleotides: TGTGCCAGCAGCTCGAGGCCGGGGACCGGGGAGCTGTTTTTT. Protein: CASSSRPGTGELFF. J is TRBJ2-2 and V is TRBV5-6; weak D call: TRBD2 (5 bases). V lost 3 bases, J lost 5 bases, and 11 bases lay in between. The CDR3 is 14 residues long. Germline CDR1 and CDR2: SGHDT and YYEEEE.

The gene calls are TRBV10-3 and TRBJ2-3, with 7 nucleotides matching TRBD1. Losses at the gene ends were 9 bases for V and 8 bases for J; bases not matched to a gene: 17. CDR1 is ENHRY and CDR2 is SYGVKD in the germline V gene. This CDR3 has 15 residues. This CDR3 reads CAIDRVKSHSSTQYF. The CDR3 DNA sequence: TGTGCCATAGACAGGGTTAAGTCCCATTCCTCTACGCAGTATTTT.

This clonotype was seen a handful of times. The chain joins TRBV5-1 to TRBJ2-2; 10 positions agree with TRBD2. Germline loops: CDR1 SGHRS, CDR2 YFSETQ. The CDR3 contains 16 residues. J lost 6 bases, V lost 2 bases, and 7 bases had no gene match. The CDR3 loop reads CASSFSAGGPAGELFF. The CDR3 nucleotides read TGCGCCAGCAGCTTCTCAGCGGGAGGGCCGGCCGGGGAGCTGTTTTTT.

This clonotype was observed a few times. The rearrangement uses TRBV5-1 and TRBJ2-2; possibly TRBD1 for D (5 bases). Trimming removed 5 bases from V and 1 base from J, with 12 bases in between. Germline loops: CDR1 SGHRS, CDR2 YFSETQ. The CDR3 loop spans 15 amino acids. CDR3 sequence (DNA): TGCGCCAGCAGGGACCGTGACAGGAACACCGGGGAGCTGTTTTTT. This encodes CASRDRDRNTGELFF.

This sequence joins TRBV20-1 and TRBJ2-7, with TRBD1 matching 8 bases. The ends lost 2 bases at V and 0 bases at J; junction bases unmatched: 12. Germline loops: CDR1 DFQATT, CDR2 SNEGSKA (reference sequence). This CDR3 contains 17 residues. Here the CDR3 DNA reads TGCAGTGCTAGATCCCCAGGGGGCAGTCCAAGCTCCTACGAGCAGTACTTC. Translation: CSARSPGGSPSSYEQYF.

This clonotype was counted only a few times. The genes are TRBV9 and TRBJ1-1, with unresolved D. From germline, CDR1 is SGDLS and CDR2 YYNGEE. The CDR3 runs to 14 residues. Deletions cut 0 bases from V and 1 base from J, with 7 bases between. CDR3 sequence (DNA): TGTGCCAGCAGCGTAGTTACAGAGAACACTGAAGCTTTCTTT. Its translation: CASSVVTENTEAFF.

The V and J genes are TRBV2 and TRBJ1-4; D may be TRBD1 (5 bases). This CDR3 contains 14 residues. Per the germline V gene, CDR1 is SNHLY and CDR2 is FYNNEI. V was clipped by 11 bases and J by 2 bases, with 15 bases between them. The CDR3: CAQAKGRTNEKLFF. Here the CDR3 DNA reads TGTGCCCAAGCAAAGGGGAGGACTAATGAAAAACTGTTTTTT.

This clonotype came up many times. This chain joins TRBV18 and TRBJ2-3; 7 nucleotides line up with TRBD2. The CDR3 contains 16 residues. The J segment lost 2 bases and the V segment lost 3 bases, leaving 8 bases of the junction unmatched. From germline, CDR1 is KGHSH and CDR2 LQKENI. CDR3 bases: TGTGCCAGCTCACCGGTACTAGCGAGGGTCACAGATACGCAGTATTTT. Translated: CASSPVLARVTDTQYF.

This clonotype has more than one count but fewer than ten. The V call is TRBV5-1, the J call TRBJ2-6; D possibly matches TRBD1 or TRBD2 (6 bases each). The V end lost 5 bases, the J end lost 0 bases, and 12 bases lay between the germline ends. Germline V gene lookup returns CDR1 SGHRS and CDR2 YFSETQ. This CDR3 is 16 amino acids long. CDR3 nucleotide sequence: TGCGCCAGCAGTGGGGGGCCCCTCTCTGGGGCCAACGTCCTGACTTTC. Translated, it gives CASSGGPLSGANVLTF.

The CDR3 loop is CASSSPRGNEQFF. The DNA of the CDR3 is TGTGCCAGCAGTTCTCCCAGAGGCAATGAGCAGTTCTTC. J is TRBJ2-1 and V is TRBV6-2 or TRBV6-3, with D uncertain. The CDR3 is 13 amino acids. CDR1 and CDR2 (germline): MNHEY, SVGEGT. The V end lost 4 bases, the J end lost 6 bases, and 10 bases lay between the germline ends.

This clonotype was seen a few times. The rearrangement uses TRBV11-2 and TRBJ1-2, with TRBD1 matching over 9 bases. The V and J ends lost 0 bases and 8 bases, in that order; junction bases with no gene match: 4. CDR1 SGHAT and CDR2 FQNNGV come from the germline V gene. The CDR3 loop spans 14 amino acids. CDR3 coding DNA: TGTGCCAGCAGCTTAGACGGGACAGGGCGCGGCTACACCTTC. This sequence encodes CASSLDGTGRGYTF.

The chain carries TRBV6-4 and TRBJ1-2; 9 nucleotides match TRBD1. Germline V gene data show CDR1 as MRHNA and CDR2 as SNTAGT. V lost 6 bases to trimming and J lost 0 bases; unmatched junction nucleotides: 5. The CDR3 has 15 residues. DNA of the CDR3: TGTGCCAGCAGGCTGGGACAGGGCTCTAACTATGGCTACACCTTC. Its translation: CASRLGQGSNYGYTF.

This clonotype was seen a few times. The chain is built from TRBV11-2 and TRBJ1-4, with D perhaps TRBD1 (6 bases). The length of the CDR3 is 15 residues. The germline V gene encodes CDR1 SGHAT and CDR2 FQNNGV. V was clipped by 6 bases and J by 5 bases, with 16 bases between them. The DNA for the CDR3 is TGTGCCAGCAGGGATAGAGGGGGGTTGAATGAAAAACTGTTTTTT. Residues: CASRDRGGLNEKLFF.

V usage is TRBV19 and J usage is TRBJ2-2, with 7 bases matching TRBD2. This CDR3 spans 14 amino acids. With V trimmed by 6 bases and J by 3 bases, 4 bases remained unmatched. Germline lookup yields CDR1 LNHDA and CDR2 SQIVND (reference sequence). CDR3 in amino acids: CASRSGTYTGELFF. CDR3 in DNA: TGTGCCAGTAGGAGCGGGACCTACACCGGGGAGCTGTTTTTT.

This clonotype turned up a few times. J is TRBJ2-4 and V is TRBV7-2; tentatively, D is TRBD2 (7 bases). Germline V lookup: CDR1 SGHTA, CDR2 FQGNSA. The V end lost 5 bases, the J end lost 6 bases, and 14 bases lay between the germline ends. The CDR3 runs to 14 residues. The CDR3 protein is CASSQRGTINIQYF. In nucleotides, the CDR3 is TGTGCCAGCAGCCAGAGGGGGACTATAAACATTCAGTACTTC.